This T cell receptor beta chain appears in the sequencing data of a study of T cell clusters in autoimmune cytopenias (dated by TCRdb to about 2019). Regarding the research as a whole: A mean age of around 52 years and a median age of around 60 years were recorded for the healthy donor controls, of whom 22 of 43 were female. In autoimmune cytopenia patients, peripheral blood TRB and IGH repertoires were sequenced during active disease and over treatment follow-up, together with healthy, CLL and autoimmune hepatitis controls. The goal of the study was to determine whether autoimmune cytopenia patients have a disease-specific immune repertoire signature that could serve as a blood-based biomarker. Autoimmune hepatitis repertoires were compared against about two dozen age- and sex-matched healthy donors. Per sample, TRB sequencing gave a median depth of about 52,000 reads and a median of 2,350 distinct TRB clonotypes. Controls were approximately 25 age-matched healthy donors for primary cytopenia and 14 age-matched CLL patients for secondary cytopenia.

Regarding this clonotype: The antigen it binds to is not known.

TRB rearrangements were amplified by multiplex PCR using a touch-down protocol with TRB-A and TRB-B primer pools mixed in one tube. Illumina adapters and sample indices were added to the amplicons through two consecutive PCR reactions using Phusion HS II polymerase. The amplicons were gel-purified using the NucleoSpin Gel and PCR Clean-up kit, after which quantification was performed by Qubit and quality was checked on an Agilent 2100 Bioanalyzer. Libraries were sequenced on an Illumina MiSeq using 600-cycle, single-indexed, paired-end runs. In the paper's pipeline: MiXCR version 2.1.12 with the default MiXCR reference library was used to align and assemble TRB reads. A clone was defined by each unique CDR3 nucleotide sequence, and analysis was restricted to productive sequences with at least two reads. Repertoire diversity was assessed with alpha-parameterized diversity profiles (alpha 0 to 5), including the Shannon (alpha 1) and Simpson (alpha 2) indices, which were computed with an R script. The tcR package was used to compute combinatorial TRB VJ usage, and cohorts were compared on this usage by principal component analysis with ade4. GLIPH clustering of TCRbeta CDR3s was carried out on cohort pairs matched by age and read depth, and cluster frequencies were compared by Wilcoxon test. Following reprocessing of the reads by TCRdb, the data hold one row per CDR3 protein sequence and no DNA is available. It is TCRdb's table, rather than the study itself, that gives the V and J calls and clone size. The table of this sample itemizes 9,500 to 15,000 distinct CDR3 sequences. The ten largest clones add up to approximately 3.2% of the sample.

TRB amplification used about 0.25 ug of peripheral blood genomic DNA, 30,000 to 40,000 genome equivalents, per sample. The germline V gene (reference sequence) yields DFQATT for CDR1 and SNEGSKA for CDR2. The CDR3, cysteine through phenylalanine, is 15 amino acids long. The entry carries no DNA sequence. Summary of the overall study and its limitations: TRB repertoire shifts, with less even repertoires observed in secondary cytopenia and CLL, were mostly attributed to lymphoma bias rather than autoimmunity. The cluster-lack signature was not observed for secondary cytopenia versus CLL, as the signature was apparently masked by the dominant lymphoma-associated repertoire. GLIPH suggested that primary autoimmune cytopenia patients lacked physiological T cell clusters: some 53 clusters were exclusive to healthy donors versus some 18 exclusive to patients. The T cell clusters were only ever defined in silico, so experimental validation of their functional role was still needed. Healthy donors showed 2.5 to 3-fold more exclusive TRB clusters than active autoimmune hepatitis patients, consistent with an autoimmunity-wide signature.

These data are also associated with another study on T cell repertoires in aging, cancer and after chemotherapy. As the second study states: Donors spanned six age groups from 30 or younger to 70 or older, with at least three individuals per group. Control TCR repertoires from healthy donors were recorded over several months to years, and clear clonal overlap was observed across re-sampling. In total, the full dataset held 10 million or so TCR reads. Compared with age-matched healthy donors, untreated patients with hematological or solid cancers had significantly lower TCR diversity and higher clonality in blood. In healthy donors, the decline in TCR diversity with age was mainly explained by loss of richness, whereas in cancer patients loss of evenness was also found to contribute. Median generation probability increased over the chemotherapy interval in both cancer cohorts, suggesting repertoire reconstitution through rebound thymic output. It was noted by the authors that conclusions about immunological memory after chemotherapy cannot be drawn from the repertoire data. Peripheral blood TCR beta repertoires from healthy donors and cancer patients were profiled to examine immunoaging and T cell reconstitution after chemotherapy. Alongside fewer than 100 healthy donors serving as a reference group, the cohort included approximately 220 cancer patients, of whom around 91 had hematological cancers and some 130 had solid cancers. MiXCR versions 2.12 and 3.0.5 were used to process the TRB sequences. Repertoire metrics included Shannon diversity, evenness, clonality (one minus evenness), and alpha-parameterized diversity profiles from alpha 0 to 5. Generation probabilities of clones in paired pre- and post-chemotherapy samples were computed with the IGoR algorithm.

This receptor was obtained from a human donor in good health. The chain was built from TRBV20-1 and TRBJ2-7; TCRdb calls TRBD1, which cannot be checked without DNA. The sequencing input was peripheral blood. The CDR3 protein sequence reads: CSAKTGGTNSYEQYF.